A selection of T cell receptor beta chains follows, all from one sample in a study of T cells in Graves' hyperthyroidism and ophthalmopathy. In TCRdb, the multiplex PCR reads were re-called with MiXCR into one record per CDR3 protein. The data contain over 500,000 distinct CDR3 sequences, roughly 18% of them singletons. Sample: blood. The receptors were gathered from a woman younger than 30 with Graves' ophthalmopathy. Each CDR3 is given with its conserved first and last residue. The order of the fields is CDR3 protein, V gene, J gene.

CDR3: CSALGLAGSNEQFF
V: TRBV20-1
J: TRBJ2-1

CDR3: CASSTPLAKNIQYF
V: TRBV11-2
J: TRBJ2-4

CDR3: CASSGTGRQELFF
V: TRBV5-1
J: TRBJ2-2

CDR3: CASSSPGHLNPYEQYF
V: TRBV28
J: TRBJ2-7

CDR3: CASSQAGTYPGKLFF
V: TRBV6-1
J: TRBJ1-4

CDR3: CASAPGGQGHSYEQYF
V: TRBV12-3/TRBV12-4
J: TRBJ2-7

CDR3: CASSSLGYSNQPQHF
V: TRBV2
J: TRBJ1-5

CDR3: CASSNLGTRRKFF
V: TRBV12-3/TRBV12-4
J: TRBJ2-1

CDR3: CSVGLAGGYQETQYF
V: TRBV29-1
J: TRBJ2-5

CDR3: CASSARTGGGETQYF
V: TRBV6-1
J: TRBJ2-5

CDR3: CASSAQGADTQYF
V: TRBV9
J: TRBJ2-3

CDR3: CASSESAAGQFF
V: TRBV2
J: TRBJ2-1

CDR3: CASSKDRGNYGYTF
V: TRBV28
J: TRBJ1-2

CDR3: CASSLGTGGPNEKLFF
V: TRBV12-3/TRBV12-4
J: TRBJ1-4

CDR3: CSVEIRVGQPQHF
V: TRBV29-1
J: TRBJ1-5

CDR3: CASSGPAGGPGEQYF
V: TRBV28
J: TRBJ2-7

CDR3: CASSLYDRGNTGELFF
V: TRBV6-5
J: TRBJ2-2

CDR3: CASSYRTGGGREQYF
V: TRBV6-2/TRBV6-3
J: TRBJ2-7

CDR3: CASTPQGRTEAFF
V: TRBV6-1
J: TRBJ1-1

CDR3: CASSSTGINQPQHF
V: TRBV27
J: TRBJ1-5

CDR3: CASSQDRTEDYGYTF
V: TRBV4-2
J: TRBJ1-2

CDR3: CASSSIGTVLNQPQHF
V: TRBV27
J: TRBJ1-5

CDR3: CASSLAGGGTGELFF
V: TRBV7-2
J: TRBJ2-2

CDR3: CASSPGGTGWGNEQFF
V: TRBV5-1
J: TRBJ2-1

CDR3: CASRSLGQGARTASTDTQYF
V: TRBV19
J: TRBJ2-3

CDR3: CASSFLGNTGELFF
V: TRBV5-1
J: TRBJ2-2

CDR3: CSARTDRVFYGYTF
V: TRBV20-1
J: TRBJ1-2

CDR3: CASSLPLSYNSPLHF
V: TRBV27
J: TRBJ1-6

CDR3: CASSADRGPNTGELFF
V: TRBV9
J: TRBJ2-2

CDR3: CASSETVNTQAFF
V: TRBV6-1
J: TRBJ1-1

CDR3: CASSQRLSPLHF
V: TRBV7-2
J: TRBJ1-6

CDR3: CAWTGIRNTEAFF
V: TRBV30
J: TRBJ1-1

CDR3: CASSLYASGGKFYTDTQYF
V: TRBV5-1
J: TRBJ2-3

CDR3: CASSQESGDGELFF
V: TRBV4-1
J: TRBJ2-2

CDR3: CASSYSIGGNTEAFF
V: TRBV6-5
J: TRBJ1-1

CDR3: CASSPPGPRVDTQYF
V: TRBV28
J: TRBJ2-3

CDR3: CVSSSQGRNQPQHF
V: TRBV19
J: TRBJ1-5

CDR3: CASSLSFRDEQYF
V: TRBV27
J: TRBJ2-7

CDR3: CAITQGQGSYNEQFF
V: TRBV10-3
J: TRBJ2-1

CDR3: CASSPSGTVSYEQYF
V: TRBV4-1
J: TRBJ2-7

CDR3: CASCLAGSGNSEAFF
V: TRBV4-1
J: TRBJ1-1

CDR3: CASSFTYFRTGAGANVLTF
V: TRBV12-3/TRBV12-4
J: TRBJ2-6

CDR3: CASSLALLGEQYF
V: TRBV7-2
J: TRBJ2-7

CDR3: CASSSAVAQPQHF
V: TRBV4-1
J: TRBJ1-5

CDR3: CASSLMERRWDSPLHF
V: TRBV6-9
J: TRBJ1-6